In its sample, the clone carrying this TCR beta chain was seen a few times. These data come from a study of preoperative IRX-2 immunotherapy in early breast cancer. Method: immunoSEQ multiplex PCR; TCRdb's copy keeps in-frame clones and lacks some. Counted here are more than 20,000 clones, approximately 77% occurring once; the ten biggest clones make up around 6.5%. Treatment reported: preoperative locoregional IRX-2 cytokine immunotherapy. This phase Ib study tested locoregional IRX-2 cytokine immunotherapy given before surgery. The clonotype comes from a human donor with breast cancer. The material sequenced was lymph node tissue, taken after IRX-2 immunotherapy.

DNA of the CDR3: TGTGCCAGCAGCCCCCGACTAGCGGTGGCCTACGAGCAGTACTTC. As protein: CASSPRLAVAYEQYF. This chain connects TRBV11-3 to TRBJ2-7; 9 nucleotides align to TRBD2. The CDR3 length is 15 residues. J gave up 2 bases and V 5 bases, and 7 bases lay outside the gene matches. Looked up from germline, CDR1 is SGHNT and CDR2 is YENEEA. The variable domain in full, with the rest retrieved from reference TRBV11-3 and TRBJ2-7, is EAGVVQSPRYKIIEKKQPVAFWCNPISGHNTLYWYLQNLGQGPELLIRYENEEAVDDSQLPKDRFSAERLKGVDSTLKIQPAELGDSAVYLCASSPRLAVAYEQYFGPGTRLTVT.